A selection of T cell receptor beta chains follows, all from one sample in a study of blood T cell repertoires in COVID-19. The assay was immunoSEQ multiplex PCR, and TCRdb's table has in-frame clones only and misses some. The repertoire consists of about 410,000 clones, with 89% occurring once and the leading ten covering 1.5% to 1.9%. Sequences were obtained from peripheral blood. The receptors were gathered from a middle-aged woman with COVID-19, enrolled during active disease. Each CDR3 is given with its conserved first and last residue. Fields, in order: clone size, V gene, D gene, J gene, CDR3 DNA, CDR3 protein. A D gene is named only where the DNA matches it firmly. The size field is filled for only some rows; it gives once, few, many or a size class.

>once|TRBV6-4|TRBD1|TRBJ1-6
TGTGCCAGCAGTCTAGACAGGGGACTCTCACCCCTCCACTTT
CASSLDRGLSPLHF
>-|TRBV5-1|-|TRBJ1-3
TGCGCCAGCAGCTTGGCCGGACAGAACCTTGGAAACACCATATATTTT
CASSLAGQNLGNTIYF
>once|TRBV28|-|TRBJ1-1
TGTGCCAGCAGTCCTCTGCGGGGGTGGGACACTGAAGCTTTCTTT
CASSPLRGWDTEAFF
>-|TRBV11-1|TRBD1|TRBJ2-3
TGTGCCAGCAGCTTACGATGGACAGGGGGCTTGGATACGCAGTATTTT
CASSLRWTGGLDTQYF
>-|TRBV11-2|TRBD2|TRBJ2-7
TGTGCCAGCAGCCCCGGACTAGGCAAACCCTACGAGCAGTACTTC
CASSPGLGKPYEQYF
>-|TRBV28|TRBD1|TRBJ2-2
TGTGCCACCGCGGACAGGGCTAGGTTCACCGGGGAGCTGTTTTTT
CATADRARFTGELFF
>-|TRBV6-5|-|TRBJ1-1
TGTGCCAGCAGTTCACCACGACAGGTCGGGACTGAAGCTTTCTTT
CASSSPRQVGTEAFF
>-|TRBV7-9|TRBD1|TRBJ2-2
TGTGCCAGCAGCCTAGGAGACAGGGTTCTGACCGGGGAGCTGTTTTTT
CASSLGDRVLTGELFF
>-|TRBV9|-|TRBJ2-4
TGTGCCAGCAGCGTATCTGCGGAAGCTGTGGGGCTAGCCAAAAACATTCAGTACTTC
CASSVSAEAVGLAKNIQYF
>-|TRBV5-1|TRBD1|TRBJ1-1
TGCGCCAGCAGCTTGGTAACAGGGGCGAACACTGAAGCTTTCTTT
CASSLVTGANTEAFF
>-|TRBV6-5|-|TRBJ1-6
TGTGCCAGCAATCGAATCGAGGATAATTCACCCCTCCACTTT
CASNRIEDNSPLHF
>-|TRBV2|TRBD1|TRBJ1-5
TGTGCCAGCAGCCCTGGGACAGCCCCTCGTGGGCCCCAGCATTTT
CASSPGTAPRGPQHF
>-|TRBV9|-|TRBJ1-2
TGTGCCAGCAGCGTTGACTCGGACATCTCTCCAAACTATGGCTACACCTTC
CASSVDSDISPNYGYTF
>-|TRBV6-5|-|TRBJ1-2
TGTGCCAGCAGTACACAAACAGGGAACTATGGCTACACCTTC
CASSTQTGNYGYTF
>-|TRBV19|-|TRBJ1-4
TGTGCCAGTAGTGGGAGATTTAATGAAAAACTGTTTTTT
CASSGRFNEKLFF
>-|TRBV14|-|TRBJ1-3
TGTGCCAGCAGCCAAGAGAGCTCTGGAAACACCATATATTTT
CASSQESSGNTIYF
>once|TRBV28|-|TRBJ2-3
TGTGCCACAAAACGGGGTCCAGATACGCAGTATTTT
CATKRGPDTQYF
>-|TRBV6-1|-|TRBJ1-3
TGTGCCAGCAGTGAACAACAGGGCTCTGGAAACACCATATATTTT
CASSEQQGSGNTIYF
>-|TRBV5-1|TRBD2|TRBJ2-7
TGCGCCAGCAGCTGGAGCGCGAGACCTAGCGGGGGCTCCTACGAGCAGTACTTC
CASSWSARPSGGSYEQYF
>-|TRBV28|-|TRBJ1-2
TGTGCCAGCAGTCCGATCCAGGGCGTATACGGCTACACCTTC
CASSPIQGVYGYTF
>few|TRBV30|TRBD1|TRBJ1-2
TGTGCCTGGAGTGTCGCTGCGACAGGGTATGGCTACACCTTC
CAWSVAATGYGYTF
>-|TRBV28|-|TRBJ1-2
TGTGCCAGCAGTTTAATCCCGCGCCCCCTAGGCGGCGGCTACACCTTC
CASSLIPRPLGGGYTF
>few|TRBV5-4|TRBD1|TRBJ1-4
TGTGCCAGCAGCACGCGGACAGGGGAAGAAAAACTGTTTTTT
CASSTRTGEEKLFF
>-|TRBV28|-|TRBJ1-5
TGTGCCAGCAGTTTCCTCGATCAGCCCCAGCATTTT
CASSFLDQPQHF
>-|TRBV7-2|TRBD1|TRBJ1-2
TGTGCCAGCAGCTTAGTCGGACGAGGGGGCCAGGGCTATGGCTACACCTTC
CASSLVGRGGQGYGYTF
>-|TRBV29-1|TRBD2|TRBJ2-1
TGCAGCGTTGAAGAATTAGGCGGGAGTAGTTCCTACAATGAGCAGTTCTTC
CSVEELGGSSSYNEQFF
>-|TRBV6-6|-|TRBJ1-2
TGTGCCAGCACCCCTAATGCACTTACCAACGGCTACACCTTC
CASTPNALTNGYTF
>-|TRBV4-1|TRBD1|TRBJ1-4
TGCGCCAGCAGCCAACAAAACACAGGGGCATCTAATGAAAAACTGTTTTTT
CASSQQNTGASNEKLFF
>-|TRBV6-2/TRBV6-3|TRBD2|TRBJ2-7
TGTGCCAGCAGTTTCGTAGCGGGAACCTACGAGCAGTACTTC
CASSFVAGTYEQYF
>-|TRBV28|-|TRBJ1-1
TGTGCCAGCAGTCTCCTCGGGGGGGGAGCTTTCTTT
CASSLLGGGAFF
>-|TRBV7-8|-|TRBJ1-2
TGTGCCAGCAGCTTCAGCGAAACTAACTATGGCTACACCTTC
CASSFSETNYGYTF
>-|TRBV2|-|TRBJ1-4
TGTGCCAGCAGTGAGGGCAGGGGAGTTCAACTGTTTTTT
CASSEGRGVQLFF
>-|TRBV25-1|TRBD2|TRBJ2-1
TGTGCCAGCAGTGAGAGCGGGGGGTACAATGAGCAGTTCTTC
CASSESGGYNEQFF
>-|TRBV5-4|-|TRBJ1-2
TGTGCCAGCAGCTCAAAGAACCGACAGGACCTCGGGGGCTACACCTTC
CASSSKNRQDLGGYTF
>-|TRBV9|-|TRBJ1-6
TGTGCCAGCAGCGTAAGGAGCTCCTATAATTCACCCCTCCACTTT
CASSVRSSYNSPLHF
>-|TRBV5-1|TRBD1|TRBJ1-4
TGCGCCAGCAGCCAGACAGGGGCGGGCGGCGAAAAACTGTTTTTT
CASSQTGAGGEKLFF
>-|TRBV2|-|TRBJ1-2
TGTGCCAGCACAGGGGTTAACTATGGCTACACCTTC
CASTGVNYGYTF
>-|TRBV6-5|-|TRBJ1-5
TGTGCCAGCAGCAGGGTTTCGGAACAGCCCCAGCATTTT
CASSRVSEQPQHF
>-|TRBV28|-|TRBJ1-2
TGTGCCAGCAGACCACAGGTACTCTATGGCTACACCTTC
CASRPQVLYGYTF
>-|TRBV5-1|TRBD1|TRBJ2-5
TGCGCCAGCAGCTTCCTCGGGACAGAACAAGAGACCCAGTACTTC
CASSFLGTEQETQYF